This T cell receptor (beta chain) was sequenced during a study of shared clonotypes between healthy human individuals. Across the whole study: Researchers assigned three CD4 naive, three CD4 memory, two CD8 naive and one CD8 memory plate to each donor.

Generated by immunoSEQ multiplex PCR, the TCRdb table keeps only in-frame clones and is missing some. The sample records under 1,100,000 clones, around three quarters being singletons. Overall study findings and caveats: The study drew on few donors, limiting represented genetic and exposure-history diversity. Read depth was anticipated to influence clonotype sharing among donors.

The CDR3 is made up of 15 amino acids. With V trimmed by 1 base and J by 3 bases, 5 bases remained unmatched. Germline CDR1 KGHSH, CDR2 LQKENI. Note on this clone: Its cognate antigen is unknown.

The rearrangement uses TRBV18 and TRBJ1-2, with 7 bases that match TRBD1. This sequence originates from a young man in good health. Some clones in this sample may be carry-over from other donors' samples. The sample taken for sequencing was memory CD4+ T cells from PBMCs. Subset described: CD45RA-negative fraction. CDR3 region: CASSPRPRGDYGYTF. CDR3 nucleotide sequence: TGTGCCAGCTCACCACGACCCAGGGGGGACTATGGCTACACCTTC.